Listed below are T cell receptor beta chains from one sample, sequenced in a study of cytotoxic CD8 clonotypes in ibrutinib-treated CLL. Libraries were prepared by immunoSEQ multiplex PCR; TCRdb keeps only in-frame clonotypes and omits some of them. The sample holds 140,000 or so clones, approximately 81% seen once. The sequencing used PBMCs, collected after 12 months of ibrutinib treatment. The receptor source for this set is a human donor with chronic lymphocytic leukemia. The CDR3 runs from the conserved cysteine through the conserved F or W. Each record gives: clone size, V gene, J gene, CDR3 protein. Clone size is given for some rows only: seen once, a few or many times, or a class if the clone is expanded.

>once|TRBV2|TRBJ2-2
CASRDHRGGLDTGELFF
>.|TRBV2|TRBJ1-1
CASRLQGASTEAFF
>.|TRBV13|TRBJ2-7
CASSLVPQREGYEQYF
>.|TRBV29-1|TRBJ1-1
CSVGLGAEAFF
>.|TRBV7-8|TRBJ2-6
CASRSDRGLASGANVLTF
>.|TRBV12-2|TRBJ2-5
CASRLAWSRGETQYF
>.|TRBV5-4|TRBJ1-2
CASSLATQGGIGYTF
>.|TRBV5-6|TRBJ2-1
CASSDWGASVNNEQFF
>.|TRBV7-3|TRBJ2-7
CASSLAPGQGGNEQYF
>.|TRBV6-5|TRBJ2-1
CASSYWETLNYNEQFF
>.|TRBV6-1|TRBJ1-1
CASSATGMRTEAFF
>.|TRBV5-8|TRBJ2-2
CASSQTGKVNTGELFF
>.|TRBV6-1|TRBJ2-3
CASSEEAGDGTDTQYF
>.|TRBV30|TRBJ1-1
CAWTIGGLLGTEAFF
>.|TRBV30|TRBJ2-7
CAWSAAGNEQYF
>.|TRBV5-8|TRBJ1-3
CASSLAWGPGNTIYF